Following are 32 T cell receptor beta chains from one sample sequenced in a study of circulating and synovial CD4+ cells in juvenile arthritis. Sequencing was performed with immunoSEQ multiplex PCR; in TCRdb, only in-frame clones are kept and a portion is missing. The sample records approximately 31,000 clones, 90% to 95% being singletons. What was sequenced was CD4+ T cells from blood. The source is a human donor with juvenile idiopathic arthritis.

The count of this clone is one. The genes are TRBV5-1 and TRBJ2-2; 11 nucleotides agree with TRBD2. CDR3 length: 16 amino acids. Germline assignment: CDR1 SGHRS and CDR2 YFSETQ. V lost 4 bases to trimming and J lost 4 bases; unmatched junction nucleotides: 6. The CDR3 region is CASSQLLAGGTGELFF. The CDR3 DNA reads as TGCGCCAGCAGCCAACTCCTAGCGGGGGGCACCGGGGAGCTGTTTTTT.

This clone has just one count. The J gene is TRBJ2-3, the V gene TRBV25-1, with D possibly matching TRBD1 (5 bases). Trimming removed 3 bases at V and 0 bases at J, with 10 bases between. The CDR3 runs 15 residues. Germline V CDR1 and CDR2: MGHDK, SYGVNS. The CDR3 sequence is CASSDLGRSTDTQYF. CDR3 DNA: TGTGCCAGCAGTGACCTGGGGCGGAGCACAGATACGCAGTATTTT.

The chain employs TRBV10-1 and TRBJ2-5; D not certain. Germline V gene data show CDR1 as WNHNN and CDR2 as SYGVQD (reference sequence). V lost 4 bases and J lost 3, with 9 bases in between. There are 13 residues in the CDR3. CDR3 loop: CASSVRQEETQYF. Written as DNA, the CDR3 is TGCGCCAGCAGTGTTAGACAAGAAGAGACCCAGTACTTC.

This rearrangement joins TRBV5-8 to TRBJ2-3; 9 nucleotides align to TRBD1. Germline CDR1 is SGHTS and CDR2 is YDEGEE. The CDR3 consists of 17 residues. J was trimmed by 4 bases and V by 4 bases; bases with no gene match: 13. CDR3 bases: TGTGCCAGCAGCAGAAGTCCCGGGACAGGGTTCGCAGATACGCAGTATTTT. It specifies CASSRSPGTGFADTQYF. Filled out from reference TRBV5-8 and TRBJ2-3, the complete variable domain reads EAGVTQSPTHLIKTRGQQATLRCSPISGHTSVYWYQQALGLGLQFLLWYDEGEERNRGNFPPRFSGRQFPNYSSELNVNALELEDSALYLCASSRSPGTGFADTQYFGPGTRLTVL.

The CDR3 reads CASSSPRGALNTEAFF. CDR3 bases: TGTGCCAGCAGTTCCCCTCGGGGGGCGTTGAACACTGAAGCTTTCTTT. The chain joins TRBV6-5 to TRBJ1-1; D possibly corresponds to TRBD1 (6 bases). V dropped 4 bases and J dropped 0 bases, with 15 bases sitting between them. CDR1 MNHEY and CDR2 SVGAGI come from the germline V gene. CDR3 size: 16 residues.

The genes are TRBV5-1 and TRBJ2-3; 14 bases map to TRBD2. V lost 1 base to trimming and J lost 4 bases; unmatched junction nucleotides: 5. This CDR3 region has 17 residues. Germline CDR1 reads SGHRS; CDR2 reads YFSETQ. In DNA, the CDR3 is TGCGCCAGCAGCTTGAGACTAGCGGGAGGGGTAGCAGATACGCAGTATTTT. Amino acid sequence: CASSLRLAGGVADTQYF.

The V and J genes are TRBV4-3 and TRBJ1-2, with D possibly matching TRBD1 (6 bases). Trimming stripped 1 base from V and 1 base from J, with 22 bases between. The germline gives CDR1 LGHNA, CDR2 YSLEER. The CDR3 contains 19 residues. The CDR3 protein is CASSQGVPGTHKGNYGYTF. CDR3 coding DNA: TGCGCCAGCAGCCAAGGGGTCCCCGGGACACACAAGGGTAACTATGGCTACACCTTC.

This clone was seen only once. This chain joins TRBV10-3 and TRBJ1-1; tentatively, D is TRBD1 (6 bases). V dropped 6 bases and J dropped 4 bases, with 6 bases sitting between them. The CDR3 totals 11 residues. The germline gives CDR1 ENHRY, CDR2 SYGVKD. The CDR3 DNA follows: TGTGCCATCAGAGGGGGCACTGAAGCTTTCTTT. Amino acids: CAIRGGTEAFF.

The CDR3: CASSLATLEETQYF. The CDR3, as DNA: TGCGCCAGCAGCTTGGCGACTCTCGAAGAGACCCAGTACTTC. The rearrangement joins TRBV5-1 to TRBJ2-5; D call uncertain. V dropped 0 bases and J dropped 3 bases, with 9 bases sitting between them. Germline CDR1 is SGHRS and CDR2 is YFSETQ. There are 14 residues in the CDR3.

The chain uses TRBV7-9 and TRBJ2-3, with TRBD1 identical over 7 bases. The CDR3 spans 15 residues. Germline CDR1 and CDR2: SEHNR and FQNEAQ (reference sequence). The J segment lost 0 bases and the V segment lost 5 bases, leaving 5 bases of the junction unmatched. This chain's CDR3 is CASSKGTVSTDTQYF. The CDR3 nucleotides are TGTGCCAGCAGCAAAGGGACAGTTAGCACAGATACGCAGTATTTT.

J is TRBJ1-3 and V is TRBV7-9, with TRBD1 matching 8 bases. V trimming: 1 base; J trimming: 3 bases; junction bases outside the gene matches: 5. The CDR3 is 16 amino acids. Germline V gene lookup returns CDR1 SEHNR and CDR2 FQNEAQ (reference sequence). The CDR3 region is CASSLVIGQGGNTIYF. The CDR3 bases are TGTGCCAGCAGCTTAGTAATCGGACAGGGTGGAAACACCATATATTTT.

CDR3 bases: TGTGCCAGCAGCTTCACCGGGACAGGGCCTGCCGGGGCCAACGTCCTGACTTTC. It encodes CASSFTGTGPAGANVLTF. V and J are TRBV7-9 and TRBJ2-6; 9 nucleotides line up with TRBD1. CDR3 size: 18 residues. The J segment lost 4 bases and the V segment lost 3 bases, leaving 10 bases of the junction unmatched. Germline CDR1 and CDR2: SEHNR and FQNEAQ (reference sequence).

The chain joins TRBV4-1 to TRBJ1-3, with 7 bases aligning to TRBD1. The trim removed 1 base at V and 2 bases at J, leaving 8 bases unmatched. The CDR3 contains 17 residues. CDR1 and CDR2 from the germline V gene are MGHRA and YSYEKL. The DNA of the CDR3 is TGCGCCAGCAGCCAAGGGTATGGCAGGGGGGCTGGAAACACCATATATTTT. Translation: CASSQGYGRGAGNTIYF.

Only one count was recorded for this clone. CDR3 sequence reads: CAREQRRGFGFEAFF. The CDR3, as DNA: TGTGCCAGGGAACAGAGGCGGGGGTTCGGGTTTGAAGCTTTCTTT. J is TRBJ1-1 and V is TRBV7-3, with TRBD1 as a possible D gene (5 bases). This CDR3 comprises 15 residues. V lost 9 bases to trimming and J lost 7 bases, with 24 bases between them. The germline V gene has CDR1 SGHTA and CDR2 FQGTGA.

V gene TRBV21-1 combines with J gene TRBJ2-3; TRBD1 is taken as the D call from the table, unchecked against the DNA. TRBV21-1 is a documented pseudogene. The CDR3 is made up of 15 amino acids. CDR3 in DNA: TGTGCCAGCAGCAGACCCCCTAAGGGGGCGGATACGCAGTATTTT. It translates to CASSRPPKGADTQYF.

The CDR3 nucleotides are TGTGCCAGCAGCTCGCAAAAACTAGCGGGCCTACAAGAGACCCAGTACTTC. Translated, it gives CASSSQKLAGLQETQYF. The rearrangement links TRBV11-2 to TRBJ2-5; 9 bases agree with TRBD2. V dropped 4 bases and J dropped 2; count of bases not matched to a gene: 11. CDR1 and CDR2 (germline): SGHAT, FQNNGV. The CDR3 runs 17 residues.

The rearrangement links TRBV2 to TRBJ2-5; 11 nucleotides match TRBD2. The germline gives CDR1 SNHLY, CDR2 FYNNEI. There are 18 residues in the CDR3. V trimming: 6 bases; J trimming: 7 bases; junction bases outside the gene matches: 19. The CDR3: CASRGGLAGGPRQGTQYF. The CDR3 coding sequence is TGTGCCAGCAGGGGGGGGCTAGCGGGGGGCCCCCGCCAGGGGACCCAGTACTTC. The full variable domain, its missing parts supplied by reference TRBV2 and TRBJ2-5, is EPEVTQTPSHQVTQMGQEVILRCVPISNHLYFYWYRQILGQKVEFLVSFYNNEISEKSEIFDDQFSVERPDGSNFTLKIRSTKLEDSAMYFCASRGGLAGGPRQGTQYFGPGTRLLVL.

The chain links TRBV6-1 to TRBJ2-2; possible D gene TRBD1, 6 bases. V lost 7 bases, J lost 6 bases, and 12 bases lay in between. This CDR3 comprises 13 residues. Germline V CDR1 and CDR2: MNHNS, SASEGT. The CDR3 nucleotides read TGTGCCAGCAAGGCAGGGGTCCCCGGGGAGCTGTTTTTT. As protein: CASKAGVPGELFF.

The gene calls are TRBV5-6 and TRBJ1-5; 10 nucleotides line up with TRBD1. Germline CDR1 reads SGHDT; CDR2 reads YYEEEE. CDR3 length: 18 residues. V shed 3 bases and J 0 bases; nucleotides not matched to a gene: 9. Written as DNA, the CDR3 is TGTGCCAGCAGCTCTTGGACAGGGGGGGTCTATAGCAATCAGCCCCAGCATTTT. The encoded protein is CASSSWTGGVYSNQPQHF. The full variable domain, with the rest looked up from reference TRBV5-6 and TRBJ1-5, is DAGVTQSPTHLIKTRGQQVTLRCSPKSGHDTVSWYQQALGQGPQFIFQYYEEEERQRGNFPDRFSGHQFPNYSSELNVNALLLGDSALYLCASSSWTGGVYSNQPQHFGDGTRLSIL.

The CDR3 loop reads CASGQGTSGTRGQYF. The DNA of the CDR3 is TGTGCCAGCGGGCAGGGGACTAGCGGAACTCGTGGGCAGTACTTC. The V call is TRBV7-8, the J call TRBJ2-7; 11 bases are shared with TRBD2. The CDR3 covers 15 residues. After removal of 8 bases from V and 9 bases from J, the junction contained 15 bases not matched to a gene. Germline CDR1 reads SGHVS; CDR2 reads FQNEAQ.

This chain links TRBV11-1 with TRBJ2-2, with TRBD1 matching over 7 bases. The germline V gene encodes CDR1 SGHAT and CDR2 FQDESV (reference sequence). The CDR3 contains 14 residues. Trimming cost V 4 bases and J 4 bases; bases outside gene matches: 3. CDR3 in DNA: TGTGCCAGCAGCTGGGACAGATCCACCGGGGAGCTGTTTTTT. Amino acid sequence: CASSWDRSTGELFF.

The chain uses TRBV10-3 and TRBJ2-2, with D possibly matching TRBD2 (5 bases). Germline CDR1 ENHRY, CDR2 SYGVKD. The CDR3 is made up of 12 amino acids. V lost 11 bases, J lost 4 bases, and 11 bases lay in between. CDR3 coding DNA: TGTGCCGCCGACCGGGGCACCGGGGAGCTGTTTTTT. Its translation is CAADRGTGELFF.

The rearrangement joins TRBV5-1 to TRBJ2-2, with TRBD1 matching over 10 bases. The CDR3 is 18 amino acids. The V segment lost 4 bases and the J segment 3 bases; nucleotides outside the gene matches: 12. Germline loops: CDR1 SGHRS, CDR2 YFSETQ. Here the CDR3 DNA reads TGCGCCAGCAGCGAAACAATACCGGGACAGGGGTACACCGGGGAGCTGTTTTTT. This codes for CASSETIPGQGYTGELFF.

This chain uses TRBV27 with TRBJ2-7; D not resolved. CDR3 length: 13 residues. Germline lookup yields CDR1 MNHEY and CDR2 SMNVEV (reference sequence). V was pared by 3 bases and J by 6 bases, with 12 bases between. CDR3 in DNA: TGTGCCAGCAGTTTGAGAATTCCCTTCGAGCAGTACTTC. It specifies CASSLRIPFEQYF.

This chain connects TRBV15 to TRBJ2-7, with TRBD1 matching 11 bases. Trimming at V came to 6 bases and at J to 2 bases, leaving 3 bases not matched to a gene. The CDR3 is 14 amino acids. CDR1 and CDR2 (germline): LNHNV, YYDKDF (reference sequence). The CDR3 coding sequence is TGTGCCACCAGTTTGGACAGGGGGCCCTACGAGCAGTACTTC. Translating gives CATSLDRGPYEQYF.

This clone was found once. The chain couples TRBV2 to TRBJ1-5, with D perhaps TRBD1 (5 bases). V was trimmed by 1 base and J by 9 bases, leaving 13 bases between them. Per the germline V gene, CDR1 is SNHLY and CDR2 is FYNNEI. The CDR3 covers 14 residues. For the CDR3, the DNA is TGTGCCAGCAGTGAAGAAGGGGAGGGCTGGCCCCAGCATTTT. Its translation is CASSEEGEGWPQHF.

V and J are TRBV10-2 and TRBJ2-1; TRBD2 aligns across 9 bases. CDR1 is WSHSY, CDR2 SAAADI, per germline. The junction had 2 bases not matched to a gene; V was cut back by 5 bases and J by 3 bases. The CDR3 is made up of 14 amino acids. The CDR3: CASSRRGGYNEQFF. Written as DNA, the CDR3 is TGCGCCAGCAGTAGGCGGGGGGGCTACAATGAGCAGTTCTTC.

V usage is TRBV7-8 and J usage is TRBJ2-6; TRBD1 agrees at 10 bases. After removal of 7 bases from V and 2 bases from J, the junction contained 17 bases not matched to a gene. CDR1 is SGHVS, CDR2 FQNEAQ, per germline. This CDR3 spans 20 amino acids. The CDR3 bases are TGTGCCAGCATCCCCACGAGGCCGGGACAGGGGCTCCCTGGGGCCAACGTCCTGACTTTC. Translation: CASIPTRPGQGLPGANVLTF.

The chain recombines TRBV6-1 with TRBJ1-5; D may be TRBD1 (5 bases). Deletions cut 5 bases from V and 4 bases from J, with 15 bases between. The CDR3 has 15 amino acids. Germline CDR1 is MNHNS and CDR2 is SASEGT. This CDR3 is CASSSREGLNQPQHF. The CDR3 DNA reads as TGTGCCAGCAGTTCCAGGGAGGGCCTTAATCAGCCCCAGCATTTT.

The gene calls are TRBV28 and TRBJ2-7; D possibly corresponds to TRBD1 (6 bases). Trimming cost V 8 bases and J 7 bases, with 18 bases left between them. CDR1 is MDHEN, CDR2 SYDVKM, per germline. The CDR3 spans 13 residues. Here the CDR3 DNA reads TGTGCCAGCTCCGTTAGGGGACACTGGGAGCAGTACTTC. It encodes CASSVRGHWEQYF.

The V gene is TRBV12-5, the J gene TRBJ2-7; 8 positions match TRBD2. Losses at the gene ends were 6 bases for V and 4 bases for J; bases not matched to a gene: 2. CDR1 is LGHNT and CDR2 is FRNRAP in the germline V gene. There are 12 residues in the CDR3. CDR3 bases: TGTGCTAGTGGCGGGAGGGTTTACGAGCAGTACTTC. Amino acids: CASGGRVYEQYF.

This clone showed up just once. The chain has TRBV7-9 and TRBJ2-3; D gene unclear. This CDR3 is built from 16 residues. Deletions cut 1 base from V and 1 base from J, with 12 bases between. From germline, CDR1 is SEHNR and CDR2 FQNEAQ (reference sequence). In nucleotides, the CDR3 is TGTGCCAGCAGCTTAGATGCCCTCGGAGGCACAGATACGCAGTATTTT. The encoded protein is CASSLDALGGTDTQYF.